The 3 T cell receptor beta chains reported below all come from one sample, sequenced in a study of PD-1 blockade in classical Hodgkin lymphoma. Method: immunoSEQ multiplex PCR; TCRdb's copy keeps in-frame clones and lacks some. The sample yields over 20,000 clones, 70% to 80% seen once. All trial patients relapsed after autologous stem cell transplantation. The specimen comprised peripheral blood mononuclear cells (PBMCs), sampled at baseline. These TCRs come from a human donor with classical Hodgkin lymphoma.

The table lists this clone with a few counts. CDR3 sequence: CASSLAGAYGYTF. CDR3 bases: TGTGCCAGCAGCTTAGCGGGGGCGTATGGCTACACCTTC. This chain uses TRBV7-3 with TRBJ1-2; D is possibly TRBD1 (6 bases). The CDR3 spans 13 residues. Germline V lookup: CDR1 SGHTA, CDR2 FQGTGA. The V and J ends lost 2 bases and 5 bases respectively, with 9 bases between them. Together with reference TRBV7-3 and TRBJ1-2, the CDR3 gives the full variable domain: GAGVSQTPSNKVTEKGKYVELRCDPISGHTALYWYRQSLGQGPEFLIYFQGTGAADDSGLPNDRFFAVRPEGSVSTLKIQRTERGDSAVYLCASSLAGAYGYTFGSGTRLTVV.

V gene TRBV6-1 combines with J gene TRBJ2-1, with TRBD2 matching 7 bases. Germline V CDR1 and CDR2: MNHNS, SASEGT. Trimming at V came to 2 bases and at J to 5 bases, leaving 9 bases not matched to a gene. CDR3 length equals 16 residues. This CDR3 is CASSEFGLESDNEQFF. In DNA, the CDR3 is TGTGCCAGCAGTGAATTCGGACTAGAAAGCGACAATGAGCAGTTCTTC.

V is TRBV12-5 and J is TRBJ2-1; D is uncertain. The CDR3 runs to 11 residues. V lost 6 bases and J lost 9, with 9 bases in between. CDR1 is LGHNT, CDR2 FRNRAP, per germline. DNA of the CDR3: TGTGCTAGTGGAACTGGTGGTGAGCAGTTCTTC. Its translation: CASGTGGEQFF.